This entry lists 31 T cell receptor beta chains sequenced from one sample in a study of T cell changes during pregnancy in multiple sclerosis. TCRdb's copy holds only in-frame clones and misses some; the assay was immunoSEQ multiplex PCR. This sample carries about 44,000 clones, 95% to 97% of them seen once, and the ten largest clones take approximately 1%. This specimen consisted of peripheral blood, obtained in the second trimester of pregnancy. These receptor sequences come from a female donor with multiple sclerosis, enrolled in a pregnancy study.

The CDR3 sequence is CASSSTVTNTGELFF. CDR3 nucleotide sequence: TGTGCCAGCAGCTCGACAGTAACGAACACCGGGGAGCTGTTTTTT. The chain couples TRBV5-5 to TRBJ2-2; a possible D gene is TRBD1 (5 bases). The germline V gene encodes CDR1 SGHKS and CDR2 YYEKEE (reference sequence). V lost 3 bases and J lost 0, with 9 bases in between. CDR3 length equals 15 residues.

DNA of the CDR3: TGCGCCAGCAGCTTGGAGCTTAGCGGGAACACCGGGGAGCTGTTTTTT. As protein: CASSLELSGNTGELFF. The rearrangement uses TRBV5-1 and TRBJ2-2, with D possibly being TRBD2 (6 bases). In germline, CDR1 is SGHRS, CDR2 YFSETQ. Trimming cost V 0 bases and J 1 base, with 10 bases left between them. The CDR3 contains 16 residues.

The genes are TRBV4-3 and TRBJ2-7, with 10 nucleotides matching TRBD1. This CDR3 region has 16 residues. The trim removed 0 bases at V and 7 bases at J, leaving 9 bases unmatched. Germline V gene sequence: CDR1 LGHNA, CDR2 YSLEER. The CDR3 region is CASSQETGQGFWEQYF. The CDR3 DNA reads as TGCGCCAGCAGCCAAGAAACGGGACAGGGGTTCTGGGAGCAGTACTTC.

The CDR3 region is CASSTHFIAGGTDTQYF. CDR3 bases: TGTGCCAGCAGTACCCATTTTATAGCGGGGGGTACAGATACGCAGTATTTT. The chain has TRBV9 and TRBJ2-3, with 10 bases matching TRBD2. This CDR3 is 17 amino acids long. The trim removed 5 bases at V and 3 bases at J, leaving 12 bases unmatched. The germline V gene has CDR1 SGDLS and CDR2 YYNGEE. Using reference TRBV9 and TRBJ2-3 for the parts outside the CDR3, the full variable domain is DSGVTQTPKHLITATGQRVTLRCSPRSGDLSVYWYQQSLDQGLQFLIQYYNGEERAKGNILERFSAQQFPDLHSELNLSSLELGDSALYFCASSTHFIAGGTDTQYFGPGTRLTVL.

The V and J genes are TRBV19 and TRBJ2-2; 9 positions match TRBD1. This CDR3 is 16 amino acids long. The germline V gene has CDR1 LNHDA and CDR2 SQIVND (reference sequence). The J segment lost 0 bases and the V segment lost 6 bases, leaving 5 bases of the junction unmatched. CDR3 bases: TGTGCCAGTAGCTTTAGGACAGGGGCGAACACCGGGGAGCTGTTTTTT. Translating it yields CASSFRTGANTGELFF.

The rearrangement links TRBV6-1 to TRBJ2-3; TRBD1 aligns across 8 bases. Germline CDR1 is MNHNS and CDR2 is SASEGT. The CDR3 totals 14 residues. The V segment lost 6 bases and the J segment 3 bases; nucleotides outside the gene matches: 5. CDR3 DNA: TGTGCCAGCAGCGGAGGGACAGGAACAGATACGCAGTATTTT. It yields the protein CASSGGTGTDTQYF.

The chain combines TRBV5-1 with TRBJ2-1, with 9 nucleotides matching TRBD1. CDR1 and CDR2 (germline): SGHRS, YFSETQ. CDR3 length: 16 amino acids. V shed 0 bases, J shed 5 bases, and the junction held 6 bases outside the gene matches. CDR3 DNA: TGCGCCAGCAGCTTGGCCCCTTGGGACAGGGACAATGAGCAGTTCTTC. This encodes CASSLAPWDRDNEQFF. Using reference TRBV5-1 and TRBJ2-1 for the parts outside the CDR3, the full variable domain is KAGVTQTPRYLIKTRGQQVTLSCSPISGHRSVSWYQQTPGQGLQFLFEYFSETQRNKGNFPGRFSGRQFSNSRSEMNVSTLELGDSALYLCASSLAPWDRDNEQFFGPGTRLTVL.

This rearrangement joins TRBV19 to TRBJ2-2; D gene unclear. CDR3 length: 13 amino acids. CDR1 LNHDA and CDR2 SQIVND come from the germline V gene (reference sequence). Trimming took off 4 bases at V and 2 bases at J, with 5 bases between the two ends. The CDR3 loop reads CASSRQNTGELFF. The DNA of the CDR3 is TGTGCCAGTAGTAGACAAAACACCGGGGAGCTGTTTTTT.

In its sample, this clone was seen a few times. This chain links TRBV5-5 with TRBJ2-7, with 12 bases that match TRBD2. The CDR3 is made up of 16 amino acids. Germline V gives CDR1 SGHKS, CDR2 YYEKEE (reference sequence). V was pared by 1 base and J by 3 bases, with 5 bases of the junction left unmatched. CDR3 nucleotides: TGTGCCAGCAGCTTGAGACTAGCGGGAGCCTTCTACGAGCAGTACTTC. This codes for CASSLRLAGAFYEQYF. Full variable domain (missing parts from reference TRBV5-5 and TRBJ2-7): DAGVTQSPTHLIKTRGQQVTLRCSPISGHKSVSWYQQVLGQGPQFIFQYYEKEERGRGNFPDRFSARQFPNYSSELNVNALLLGDSALYLCASSLRLAGAFYEQYFGPGTRLTVT.

This clone was found once. This chain connects TRBV7-3 to TRBJ2-5; 8 bases are a match to TRBD2. Germline V gene sequence: CDR1 SGHTA, CDR2 FQGTGA. V was pared by 5 bases and J by 2 bases, with 4 bases of the junction left unmatched. The CDR3 has 14 amino acids. The CDR3 here is CASSLGGEQETQYF. Written as DNA, the CDR3 is TGTGCCAGCAGCCTCGGGGGGGAACAAGAGACCCAGTACTTC.

The rearrangement links TRBV7-2 to TRBJ2-6; 8 bases align to TRBD2. V gave up 5 bases and J gave up 1 base; unmatched junction bases: 13. Germline V lookup: CDR1 SGHTA, CDR2 FQGNSA. The CDR3 has 19 amino acids. CDR3 amino acids: CASSPYSGRRGSGANVLTF. DNA of the CDR3: TGTGCCAGCAGCCCATACAGCGGGAGAAGGGGATCTGGGGCCAACGTCCTGACTTTC.

This clone has just one count. This sequence joins TRBV4-3 and TRBJ1-1, with a tentative D call TRBD1 (5 bases). This CDR3 region has 15 residues. V lost 4 bases to trimming and J lost 0 bases, with 12 bases between them. Germline V CDR1 and CDR2: LGHNA, YSLEER. CDR3 loop: CASSRGGGLNTEAFF. Written as DNA, the CDR3 is TGCGCCAGCAGCCGCGGGGGGGGTTTGAACACTGAAGCTTTCTTT.

This rearrangement joins TRBV13 to TRBJ2-7; possibly TRBD2 for D (6 bases). The length of the CDR3 is 13 residues. Per the germline V gene, CDR1 is PRHDT and CDR2 is FYEKMQ (reference sequence). Trimming pared 5 bases from V and 4 bases from J, leaving 12 bases between. The CDR3 loop reads CASSLVREYEQYF. The CDR3 DNA reads TGTGCCAGCAGCCTTGTGCGGGAATACGAGCAGTACTTC.

This clone was observed once. The V call is TRBV19, the J call TRBJ1-1, with D maybe TRBD1 (5 bases). This CDR3 has 14 residues. The germline gives CDR1 LNHDA, CDR2 SQIVND (reference sequence). Trimming took 1 base from V and 1 from J, leaving 7 bases between them. DNA for the CDR3: TGTGCCAGTAGTATAGGTACAGGGAACACTGAAGCTTTCTTT. Residues: CASSIGTGNTEAFF. Full variable domain (outside the CDR3, taken from reference TRBV19 and TRBJ1-1): DGGITQSPKYLFRKEGQNVTLSCEQNLNHDAMYWYRQDPGQGLRLIYYSQIVNDFQKGDIAEGYSVSREKKESFPLTVTSAQKNPTAFYLCASSIGTGNTEAFFGQGTRLTVV.

V gene TRBV27 combines with J gene TRBJ2-7; 9 bases line up with TRBD1. Trimming removed 0 bases from V and 5 bases from J; junction bases left unmatched: 8. This CDR3 contains 16 residues. CDR1 is MNHEY and CDR2 is SMNVEV in the germline V gene (reference sequence). The CDR3 sequence is CASSLSRQGGVHEQYF. For the CDR3, the DNA is TGTGCCAGCAGTTTATCGAGACAGGGGGGAGTCCACGAGCAGTACTTC.

The rearrangement links TRBV4-1 to TRBJ1-1, with no clear D. Per germline, CDR1 MGHRA and CDR2 YSYEKL. The V and J ends lost 4 bases and 1 base respectively, with 7 bases between them. The CDR3 loop spans 13 amino acids. Here the CDR3 DNA reads TGCGCCAGCAGCCCGCTAGAGAACACTGAAGCTTTCTTT. Translating gives CASSPLENTEAFF.

The CDR3 coding sequence is TGTGCCAGCAGTTCCACGGGACAGGGAGGTGAAAAACTGTTTTTT. Translated: CASSSTGQGGEKLFF. The chain couples TRBV28 to TRBJ1-4, with 9 bases identical to TRBD1. V lost 4 bases and J lost 7; bases outside the gene matches: 7. This CDR3 contains 15 residues. The V gene's germline CDR1 is MDHEN and CDR2 SYDVKM.

The gene calls are TRBV28 and TRBJ1-2, with D perhaps TRBD1 (5 bases). CDR3 size: 14 residues. The ends were cut back, 6 bases at V and 5 bases at J, with 16 bases in the middle. Per the germline V gene, CDR1 is MDHEN and CDR2 is SYDVKM. CDR3 sequence: CASSPPRAQYGYTF. The CDR3 nucleotides read TGTGCCAGCAGCCCACCCAGGGCTCAGTATGGCTACACCTTC.

The chain uses TRBV6-6 and TRBJ1-2; 7 positions agree with TRBD1. V shed 6 bases, J shed 2 bases, and the junction held 6 bases outside the gene matches. The CDR3 is 14 amino acids. Germline V lookup: CDR1 MNHNY, CDR2 SVGAGI (reference sequence). The CDR3 protein is CASSFDRANYGYTF. The CDR3 DNA reads as TGTGCCAGCAGCTTCGACAGGGCAAACTATGGCTACACCTTC.

V usage is TRBV19 and J usage is TRBJ2-1; TRBD1 aligns across 9 bases. After removal of 7 bases from V and 4 bases from J, the junction contained 5 bases not matched to a gene. The CDR3 length is 14 residues. Germline-derived CDR1 and CDR2 are LNHDA and SQIVND (reference sequence). CDR3 DNA sequence: TGTGCCAGTACACGGACAGGGGAATACAATGAGCAGTTCTTC. Protein sequence: CASTRTGEYNEQFF.

The CDR3 DNA reads TGTGCCAGTAGTACAGGGAACACCGGGGAGCTGTTTTTT. Its protein is CASSTGNTGELFF. V gene TRBV19 combines with J gene TRBJ2-2; no definite D call. This CDR3 contains 13 residues. Between the trimmed V and J ends, which lost 4 bases and 1 base, there was a span of 4 bases. Germline lookup yields CDR1 LNHDA and CDR2 SQIVND (reference sequence).

The chain combines TRBV7-3 with TRBJ1-1, with TRBD1 matching over 7 bases. The CDR3 sequence is 14 residues long. Germline CDR1 SGHTA, CDR2 FQGTGA. Trimming cost V 5 bases and J 5 bases; bases outside gene matches: 8. CDR3 bases: TGTGCCAGCAGCCCCCAGGGGGTAGGGACTGAAGCTTTCTTT. This sequence encodes CASSPQGVGTEAFF.

This clone was counted a single time. CDR3 in amino acids: CASSSRLTNEKLFF. CDR3 DNA sequence: TGCGCCAGCAGCTCACGGTTGACTAATGAAAAACTGTTTTTT. The chain is built from TRBV4-3 and TRBJ1-4; D unclear. Germline CDR1 LGHNA, CDR2 YSLEER. V was pared by 5 bases and J by 2 bases, with 9 bases between. The length of the CDR3 is 14 residues.

The rearrangement links TRBV5-4 to TRBJ2-7; 7 bases are a match to TRBD2. Germline assignment: CDR1 SGHNT and CDR2 YYREEE (reference sequence). J lost 3 bases, V lost 4 bases, and 4 bases had no gene match. The CDR3 is made up of 13 amino acids. The CDR3 here is CASSLGLNYEQYF. The CDR3 DNA follows: TGTGCCAGCAGCCTGGGACTAAACTACGAGCAGTACTTC.

V gene TRBV7-2 combines with J gene TRBJ1-5; 8 bases are a match to TRBD1. Looked up from germline, CDR1 is SGHTA and CDR2 is FQGNSA. CDR3 length: 13 residues. Trimming at V came to 5 bases and at J to 6 bases, leaving 3 bases not matched to a gene. CDR3 in DNA: TGTGCCAGCAGCAGCAGGGGGCGTCAGCCCCAGCATTTT. This codes for CASSSRGRQPQHF.

The V gene is TRBV7-9, the J gene TRBJ2-7, with D perhaps matching TRBD2 (7 bases). The CDR3 sequence is 14 residues long. The V gene lost 5 bases and the J gene lost 1 base, with 12 bases spanning the gap. From germline, CDR1 is SEHNR and CDR2 FQNEAQ (reference sequence). The CDR3 sequence: CASSSGTPSYEQYF. The CDR3 DNA reads TGTGCCAGCAGCAGCGGGACACCTTCCTACGAGCAGTACTTC. Using reference TRBV7-9 and TRBJ2-7 for the parts outside the CDR3, the full variable domain is DTGVSQNPRHKITKRGQNVTFRCDPISEHNRLYWYRQTLGQGPEFLTYFQNEAQLEKSRLLSDRFSAERPKGSFSTLEIQRTEQGDSAMYLCASSSGTPSYEQYFGPGTRLTVT.

The rearrangement uses TRBV15 and TRBJ1-1; the D gene is possibly TRBD1 (6 bases). CDR3 length: 14 amino acids. CDR1 is LNHNV, CDR2 YYDKDF, per germline (reference sequence). The V gene lost 5 bases and the J gene lost 5 bases, with 15 bases spanning the gap. CDR3 amino acids: CATSGQGHGTEAFF. The CDR3 nucleotides read TGTGCCACCAGCGGGCAGGGGCACGGAACTGAAGCTTTCTTT.

The chain employs TRBV5-6 and TRBJ1-1; D may be TRBD1 (5 bases). Trimming removed 10 bases at V and 0 bases at J, with 19 bases between. This CDR3 contains 15 residues. Germline V CDR1 and CDR2: SGHDT, YYEEEE. CDR3 nucleotide sequence: TGTGCCTCTAATATCCAGGGATTTATGAACACTGAAGCTTTCTTT. Translated: CASNIQGFMNTEAFF.

The V gene is TRBV19, the J gene TRBJ2-1; the match to TRBD2 covers 7 bases. V lost 5 bases to trimming and J lost 0 bases; unmatched junction nucleotides: 7. Germline V gives CDR1 LNHDA, CDR2 SQIVND (reference sequence). This CDR3 spans 16 amino acids. The CDR3 DNA reads as TGTGCCAGTAGTGTCTCTAGCGGACGCTCCTACAATGAGCAGTTCTTC. Its translation is CASSVSSGRSYNEQFF.

The rearrangement joins TRBV7-8 to TRBJ2-1; 12 positions agree with TRBD2. Germline CDR1 is SGHVS and CDR2 is FQNEAQ. V lost 5 bases, J lost 13 bases, and 12 bases stayed unmatched. This CDR3 spans 15 amino acids. The CDR3 bases are TGTGCCAGCAGCCTATCACTAGCGGGAGGCCAAATTCAGTTCTTC. As protein: CASSLSLAGGQIQFF. The full variable domain, rest sourced from reference TRBV7-8 and TRBJ2-1, is GAGVSQSPRYKVAKRGQDVALRCDPISGHVSLFWYQQALGQGPEFLTYFQNEAQLDKSGLPSDRFFAERPEGSVSTLKIQRTQQEDSAVYLCASSLSLAGGQIQFFGPGTRLTVL.

This clone was detected once. V is TRBV7-3 and J is TRBJ1-2; 7 bases fit TRBD1. In germline, CDR1 is SGHTA, CDR2 FQGTGA. The CDR3 is 14 residues long. The trim removed 3 bases at V and 3 bases at J, leaving 4 bases unmatched. CDR3 sequence: CASSLTGQDYGYTF. The CDR3 DNA reads as TGTGCCAGCAGCTTGACCGGACAGGACTATGGCTACACCTTC. Together with reference TRBV7-3 and TRBJ1-2, the CDR3 gives the full variable domain: GAGVSQTPSNKVTEKGKYVELRCDPISGHTALYWYRQSLGQGPEFLIYFQGTGAADDSGLPNDRFFAVRPEGSVSTLKIQRTERGDSAVYLCASSLTGQDYGYTFGSGTRLTVV.